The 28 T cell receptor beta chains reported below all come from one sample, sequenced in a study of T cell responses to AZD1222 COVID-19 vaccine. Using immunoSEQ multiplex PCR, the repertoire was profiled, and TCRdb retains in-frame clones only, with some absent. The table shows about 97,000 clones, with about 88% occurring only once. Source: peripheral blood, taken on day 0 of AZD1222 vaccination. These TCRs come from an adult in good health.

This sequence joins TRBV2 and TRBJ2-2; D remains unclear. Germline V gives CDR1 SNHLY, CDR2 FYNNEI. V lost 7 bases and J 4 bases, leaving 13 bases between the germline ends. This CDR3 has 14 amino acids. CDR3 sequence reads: CASKLADITGELFF. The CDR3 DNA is TGTGCCAGCAAGTTGGCAGATATCACCGGGGAGCTGTTTTTT.

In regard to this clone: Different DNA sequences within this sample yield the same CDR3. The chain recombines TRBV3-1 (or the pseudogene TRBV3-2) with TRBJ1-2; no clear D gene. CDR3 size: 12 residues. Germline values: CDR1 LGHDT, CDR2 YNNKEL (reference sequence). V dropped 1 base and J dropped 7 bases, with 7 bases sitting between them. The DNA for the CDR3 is TGTGCCAGCAGCCAAGGCCGGGTTGGCTACACCTTC. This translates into CASSQGRVGYTF.

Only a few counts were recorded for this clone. The CDR3 region is CASSSPPANTEAFF. CDR3 bases: TGTGCCAGCAGCTCCCCCCCTGCCAACACTGAAGCTTTCTTT. The J gene is TRBJ1-1, the V gene TRBV11-2, with unresolved D. The CDR3 consists of 14 residues. Trimming shortened V by 4 bases and J by 2 bases, and 11 bases separated the two germline ends. Germline values: CDR1 SGHAT, CDR2 FQNNGV. Combining the CDR3 with reference TRBV11-2 and TRBJ1-1 gives the whole variable domain EAGVAQSPRYKIIEKRQSVAFWCNPISGHATLYWYQQILGQGPKLLIQFQNNGVVDDSQLPKDRFSAERLKGVDSTLKIQPAKLEDSAVYLCASSSPPANTEAFFGQGTRLTVV.

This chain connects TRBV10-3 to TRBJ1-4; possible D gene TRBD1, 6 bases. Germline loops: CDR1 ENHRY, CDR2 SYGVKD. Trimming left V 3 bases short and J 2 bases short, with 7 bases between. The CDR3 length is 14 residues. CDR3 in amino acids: CAISDTGTNEKLFF. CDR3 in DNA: TGTGCCATCAGTGACACAGGGACTAATGAAAAACTGTTTTTT.

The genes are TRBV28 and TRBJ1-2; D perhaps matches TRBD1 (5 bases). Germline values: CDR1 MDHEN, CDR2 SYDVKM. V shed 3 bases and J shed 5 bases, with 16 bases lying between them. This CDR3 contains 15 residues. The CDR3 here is CASSLPGLETYGYTF. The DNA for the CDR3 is TGTGCCAGCAGTTTGCCAGGGTTAGAAACGTATGGCTACACCTTC.

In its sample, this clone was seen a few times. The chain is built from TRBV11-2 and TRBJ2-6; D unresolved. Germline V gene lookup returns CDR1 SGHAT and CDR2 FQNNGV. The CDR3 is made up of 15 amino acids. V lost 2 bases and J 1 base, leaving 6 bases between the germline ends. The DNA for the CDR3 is TGTGCCAGCAGCTTATCGTGGTCTGGGGCCAACGTCCTGACTTTC. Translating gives CASSLSWSGANVLTF.

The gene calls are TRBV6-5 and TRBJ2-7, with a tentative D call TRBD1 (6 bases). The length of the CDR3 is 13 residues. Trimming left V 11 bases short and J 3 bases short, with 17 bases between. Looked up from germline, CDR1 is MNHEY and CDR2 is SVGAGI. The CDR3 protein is CAGGQNKHYEQYF. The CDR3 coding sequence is TGTGCCGGTGGACAGAATAAGCACTACGAGCAGTACTTC.

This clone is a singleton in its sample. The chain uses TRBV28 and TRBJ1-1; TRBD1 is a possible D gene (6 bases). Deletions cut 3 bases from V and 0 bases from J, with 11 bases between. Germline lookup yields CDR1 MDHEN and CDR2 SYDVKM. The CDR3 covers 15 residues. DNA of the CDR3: TGTGCCAGCAGTTTCGGACAGACGATGAACACTGAAGCTTTCTTT. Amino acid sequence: CASSFGQTMNTEAFF.

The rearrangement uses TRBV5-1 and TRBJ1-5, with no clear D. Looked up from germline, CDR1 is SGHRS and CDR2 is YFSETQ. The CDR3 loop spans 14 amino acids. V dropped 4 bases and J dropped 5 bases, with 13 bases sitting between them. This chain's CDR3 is CASSPRAGDQPQHF. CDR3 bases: TGCGCCAGCAGCCCGAGGGCAGGCGATCAGCCCCAGCATTTT.

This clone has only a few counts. The CDR3 region has the DNA TGTGCCAGCAGTTTTACCTTGTTGAACACCGGGGAGCTGTTTTTT. Amino acids: CASSFTLLNTGELFF. This chain joins TRBV27 and TRBJ2-2; D call uncertain. The CDR3 extends over 15 amino acids. V gave up 3 bases and J gave up 1 base, with 9 bases separating them. Germline values: CDR1 MNHEY, CDR2 SMNVEV (reference sequence).

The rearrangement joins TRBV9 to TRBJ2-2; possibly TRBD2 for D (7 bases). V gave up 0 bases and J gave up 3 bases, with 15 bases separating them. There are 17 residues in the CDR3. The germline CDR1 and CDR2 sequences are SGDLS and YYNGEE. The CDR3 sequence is CASSVEGGQIHTGELFF. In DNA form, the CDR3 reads TGTGCCAGCAGCGTAGAGGGGGGGCAGATCCACACCGGGGAGCTGTTTTTT.

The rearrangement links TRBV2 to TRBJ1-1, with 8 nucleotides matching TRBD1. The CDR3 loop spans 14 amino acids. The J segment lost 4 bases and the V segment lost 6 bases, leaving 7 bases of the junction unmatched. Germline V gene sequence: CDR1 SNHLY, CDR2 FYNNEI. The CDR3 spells CASRRQGLGTEAFF. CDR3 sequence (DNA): TGTGCCAGCAGGCGACAGGGGTTGGGCACTGAAGCTTTCTTT.

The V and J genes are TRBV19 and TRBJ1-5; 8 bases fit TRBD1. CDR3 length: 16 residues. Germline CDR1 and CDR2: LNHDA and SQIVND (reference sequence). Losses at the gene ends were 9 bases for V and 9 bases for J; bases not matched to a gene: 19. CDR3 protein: CASSKGQGSSWGPQHF. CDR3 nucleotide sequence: TGTGCCAGCTCTAAAGGACAGGGTAGTTCGTGGGGGCCCCAGCATTTT.

The CDR3 DNA reads as TGTGCCAGCAGCCAAGGGGATTCCACGCAAAATGAGCAGTTCTTC. This gives the protein CASSQGDSTQNEQFF. The genes are TRBV3-1 (or the pseudogene TRBV3-2) and TRBJ2-1; D uncertain. Germline V lookup: CDR1 LGHDT, CDR2 YNNKEL (reference sequence). The V gene lost 1 base and the J gene lost 7 bases, with 14 bases spanning the gap. The CDR3 totals 15 residues.

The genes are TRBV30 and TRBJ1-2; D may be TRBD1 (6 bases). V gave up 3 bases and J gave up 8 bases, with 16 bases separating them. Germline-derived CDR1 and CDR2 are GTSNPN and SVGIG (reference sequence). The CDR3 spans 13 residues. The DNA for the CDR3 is TGTGCCTGGAGGGAGATCCTAAGGGGGGGCTACACCTTC. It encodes CAWREILRGGYTF.

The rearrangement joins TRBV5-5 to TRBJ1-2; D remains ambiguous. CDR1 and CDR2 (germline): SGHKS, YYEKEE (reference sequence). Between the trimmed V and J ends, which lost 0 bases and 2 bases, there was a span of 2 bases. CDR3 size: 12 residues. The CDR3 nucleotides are TGTGCCAGCAGCTTGGAAAACTATGGCTACACCTTC. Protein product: CASSLENYGYTF.

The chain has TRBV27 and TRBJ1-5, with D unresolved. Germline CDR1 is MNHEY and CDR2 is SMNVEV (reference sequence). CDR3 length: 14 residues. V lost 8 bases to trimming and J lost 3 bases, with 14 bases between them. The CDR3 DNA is TGTGCCAGCCGCCCCCGGGGAGCCAATCAGCCCCAGCATTTT. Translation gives CASRPRGANQPQHF.

The DNA of the CDR3 is TGTGCCAGCTCACCGACCAGCTCAGACTATGGCTACACCTTC. Its translation: CASSPTSSDYGYTF. The V gene is TRBV18, the J gene TRBJ1-2, with no clear D. The CDR3 runs to 14 residues. V lost 3 bases to trimming and J lost 3 bases, with 11 bases between them. Germline assignment: CDR1 KGHSH and CDR2 LQKENI. Full variable domain (remainder filled in from reference TRBV18 and TRBJ1-2): NAGVMQNPRHLVRRRGQEARLRCSPMKGHSHVYWYRQLPEEGLKFMVYLQKENIIDESGMPKERFSAEFPKEGPSILRIQQVVRGDSAAYFCASSPTSSDYGYTFGSGTRLTVV.

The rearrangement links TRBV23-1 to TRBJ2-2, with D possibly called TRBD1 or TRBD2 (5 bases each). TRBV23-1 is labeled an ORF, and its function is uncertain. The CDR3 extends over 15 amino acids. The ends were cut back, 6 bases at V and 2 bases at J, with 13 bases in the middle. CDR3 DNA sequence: TGCGCCAGCAGCCCCGGGACGGATAACACCGGGGAGCTGTTTTTT. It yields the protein CASSPGTDNTGELFF.

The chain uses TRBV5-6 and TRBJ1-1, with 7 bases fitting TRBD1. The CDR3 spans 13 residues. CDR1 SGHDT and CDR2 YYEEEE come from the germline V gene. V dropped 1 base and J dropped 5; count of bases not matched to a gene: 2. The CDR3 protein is CASSLRQGTEAFF. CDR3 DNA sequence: TGTGCCAGCAGCTTGCGACAGGGAACTGAAGCTTTCTTT.

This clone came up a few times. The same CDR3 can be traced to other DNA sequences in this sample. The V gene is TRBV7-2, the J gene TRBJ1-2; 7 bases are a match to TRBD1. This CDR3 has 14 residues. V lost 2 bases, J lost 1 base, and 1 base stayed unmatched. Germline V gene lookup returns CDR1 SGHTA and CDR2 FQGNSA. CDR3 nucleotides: TGTGCCAGCAGCTTACAGGGGGGTAACTATGGCTACACCTTC. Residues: CASSLQGGNYGYTF.

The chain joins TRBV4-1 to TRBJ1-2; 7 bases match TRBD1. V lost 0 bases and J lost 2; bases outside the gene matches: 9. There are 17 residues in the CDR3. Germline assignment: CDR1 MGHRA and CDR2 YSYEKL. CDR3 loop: CASSQDLDQGVNYGYTF. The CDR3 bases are TGCGCCAGCAGCCAAGATCTGGACCAGGGGGTCAACTATGGCTACACCTTC.

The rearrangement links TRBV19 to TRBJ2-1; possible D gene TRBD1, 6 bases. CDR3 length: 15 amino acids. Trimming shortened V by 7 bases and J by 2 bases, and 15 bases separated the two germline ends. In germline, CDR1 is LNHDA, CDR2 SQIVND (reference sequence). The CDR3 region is CASMISGEAYNEQFF. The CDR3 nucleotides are TGTGCCAGTATGATTTCAGGGGAAGCCTACAATGAGCAGTTCTTC.

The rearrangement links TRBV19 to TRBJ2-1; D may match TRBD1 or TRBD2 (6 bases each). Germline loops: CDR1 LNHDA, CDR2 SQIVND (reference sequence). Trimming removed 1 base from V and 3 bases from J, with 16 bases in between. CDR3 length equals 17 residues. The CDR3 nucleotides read TGTGCCAGTAGTATAGGTATAAGGGGGGCGAGCTACAATGAGCAGTTCTTC. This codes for CASSIGIRGASYNEQFF.

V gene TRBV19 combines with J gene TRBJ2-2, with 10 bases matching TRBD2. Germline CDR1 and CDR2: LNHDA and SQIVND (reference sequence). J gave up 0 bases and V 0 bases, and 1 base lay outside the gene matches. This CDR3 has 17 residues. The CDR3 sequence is CASSIDLAGANTGELFF. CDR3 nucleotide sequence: TGTGCCAGTAGTATAGACCTAGCGGGGGCGAACACCGGGGAGCTGTTTTTT.

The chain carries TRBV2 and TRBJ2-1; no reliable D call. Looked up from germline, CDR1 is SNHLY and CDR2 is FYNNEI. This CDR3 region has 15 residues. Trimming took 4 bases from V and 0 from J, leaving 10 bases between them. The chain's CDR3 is CASSGAESSYNEQFF. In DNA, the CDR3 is TGTGCCAGCAGTGGTGCGGAGAGCTCCTACAATGAGCAGTTCTTC.

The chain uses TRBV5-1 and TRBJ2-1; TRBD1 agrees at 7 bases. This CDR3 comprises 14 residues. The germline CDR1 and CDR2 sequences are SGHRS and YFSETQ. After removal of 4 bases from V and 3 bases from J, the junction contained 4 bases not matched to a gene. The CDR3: CASSPGQDYNEQFF. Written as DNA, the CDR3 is TGCGCCAGCAGCCCCGGACAGGACTACAATGAGCAGTTCTTC.

In DNA form, the CDR3 reads TGTGCCACCAGTGATTCGGGGCAGAGGGAAAAACTGTTTTTT. Its translation is CATSDSGQREKLFF. The V call is TRBV24-1, the J call TRBJ1-4; D is perhaps TRBD1 (5 bases). V was trimmed by 2 bases and J by 8 bases, leaving 11 bases between them. CDR1 is KGHDR and CDR2 is SFDVKD in the germline V gene. The CDR3 loop spans 14 amino acids.